The T cell receptor beta chain under discussion was sequenced for a study of OX40 agonist ivuxolimab in advanced cancers. This clone was found once. Looked up from germline, CDR1 is MGHRA and CDR2 is YSYEKL. The CDR3 spans 15 residues. The ends lost 1 base at V and 4 bases at J; junction bases unmatched: 6. Assay used: immunoSEQ multiplex PCR; TCRdb lists only in-frame clones, some missing. Here the sample spans 60,000 to 75,000 clones, roughly nine tenths being singletons. Cycle 7 day 1, cycle 4 day 1, and baseline were the timepoints at which blood was sampled. The chain links TRBV4-1 to TRBJ1-1; 7 nucleotides align to TRBD1. Here the sequenced sample was CD4+ or CD8+ T cells sorted from blood, taken in a trial of the OX40 agonist ivuxolimab. This clonotype originated in an adult with an advanced solid tumor such as melanoma, head and neck, liver or kidney cancer. CDR3 residues: CASSQADRASTEAFF. In DNA form, the CDR3 reads TGCGCCAGCAGCCAAGCTGACAGGGCGAGCACTGAAGCTTTCTTT.